This T cell receptor (beta chain) appears in the sequencing data of a study of cytomegalovirus exposure and HLA in healthy donors. Study results and caveats: First-cohort TCR clusters were later found to tend to co-occur in the 90 to 150 validation repertoires. Across donors, most TCRs were seen rarely, yet some public ones were widespread.

Profiled with immunoSEQ multiplex PCR; TCRdb holds only in-frame clones, not every one. This sample yields about 310,000 clones, of which roughly 90% are seen a single time; 0.9% to 1% belongs to the top ten. The CDR3 has 15 residues. The germline V gene encodes CDR1 SGHRS and CDR2 YFSETQ. With 4 bases clipped from V and 3 bases from J, the junction kept 2 bases outside the gene matches. As concerns this clone: Antigen unknown.

The TCR sequence derives from a man between 25 and 39 years old in good health and CMV-seronegative. Sequencing used PBMCs. This rearrangement joins TRBV5-1 to TRBJ2-7, with 15 bases lining up with TRBD2. The CDR3 DNA follows: TGCGCCAGCAGCCTGGGACTAGCGGGGGGCTACGAGCAGTACTTC. Translating it yields CASSLGLAGGYEQYF.